Listed below are T cell receptor beta chains from one sample, sequenced in a study of STAT5B mutations in CD4+ large granular lymphocyte leukemia. Sequenced by immunoSEQ multiplex PCR; TCRdb stores in-frame clones only, minus some. Of some 45,000 clones in the sample, 80% to 90% were seen once. The material sequenced was CD4+ T cells from blood buffy coats. All receptors derive from a human donor in good health. Both conserved end residues are trimmed from each CDR3. Fields, in order: J gene, V gene, CDR3 protein.

J: TRBJ1-5
V: TRBV2
CDR3: ASSDRQGNQPQH

J: TRBJ2-1
V: TRBV11-3
CDR3: ASSPGTGSEQF

J: TRBJ2-5
V: TRBV5-4
CDR3: ASSLGGRAGETQY

J: TRBJ2-7
V: TRBV25-1
CDR3: ASSDVTYEQY

J: TRBJ2-7
V: TRBV5-8
CDR3: ASSLVRSYEQY

J: TRBJ2-1
V: TRBV7-2
CDR3: ASSFRLAGGRNEQF

J: TRBJ1-1
V: TRBV5-1
CDR3: ASSFRLNTEAF

J: TRBJ2-5
V: TRBV18
CDR3: ASSLATGGRETQY

J: TRBJ1-3
V: TRBV9
CDR3: ASSGQGVPGNTIY

J: TRBJ1-1
V: TRBV21-1
CDR3: ASSRGSRQGDTEAF

J: TRBJ2-1
V: TRBV11-1
CDR3: ASSSGGASGSGEQF

J: TRBJ2-4
V: TRBV7-9
CDR3: ASSLGGGSDIQY

J: TRBJ2-1
V: TRBV29-1
CDR3: SVEGRRTYNEQF

J: TRBJ2-6
V: TRBV2
CDR3: ASSEQGYGANVLT

J: TRBJ2-2
V: TRBV7-2
CDR3: ASSLVPGLAGTGELF

J: TRBJ2-2
V: TRBV4-1
CDR3: ASSQVTSGRAPGELF

J: TRBJ1-1
V: TRBV6-5
CDR3: ASSFTGGADTEAF

J: TRBJ2-3
V: TRBV19
CDR3: ASKSLARAGGTDTQY

J: TRBJ2-7
V: TRBV2
CDR3: ASSARLAEAYEQY

J: TRBJ2-3
V: TRBV7-6
CDR3: ASSPGTSGADTQY

J: TRBJ1-3
V: TRBV7-9
CDR3: ASSPGTGAGNTIY

J: TRBJ2-7
V: TRBV5-6
CDR3: ASSFPSGSPGYEQY

J: TRBJ1-1
V: TRBV7-9
CDR3: ASSLPTANTEAF

J: TRBJ1-1
V: TRBV30
CDR3: AWSGEGGGTEAF

J: TRBJ2-5
V: TRBV5-5
CDR3: ASSRQFYQETQY

J: TRBJ2-5
V: TRBV9
CDR3: ASSVRGSATRETQY

J: TRBJ2-7
V: TRBV7-2
CDR3: ASSYIEGAGRSSYEQY

J: TRBJ1-1
V: TRBV5-1
CDR3: ASSLTGTVNTEAF

J: TRBJ2-7
V: TRBV4-3
CDR3: ASSRRVSVRERYEQY

J: TRBJ2-7
V: TRBV27
CDR3: ASSSTSGRAQQY

J: TRBJ2-7
V: TRBV30
CDR3: AWGAGRNYEQY

J: TRBJ2-7
V: TRBV2
CDR3: ASKEGLAGGKEQY

J: TRBJ1-2
V: TRBV7-8
CDR3: ASSLEGIGPALLYGYT

J: TRBJ2-2
V: TRBV5-1
CDR3: ASSLQGQVTGELF

J: TRBJ1-5
V: TRBV2
CDR3: ASSYDVSQH

J: TRBJ1-2
V: TRBV2
CDR3: ASSPGGGGYT

J: TRBJ2-6
V: TRBV28
CDR3: ASSLLFSGGTGSGANVLT

J: TRBJ2-1
V: TRBV7-9
CDR3: ASSLSLAGVNEQF

J: TRBJ2-1
V: TRBV5-4
CDR3: ASSIRQGAFSYNEQF

J: TRBJ1-2
V: TRBV18
CDR3: ASSPTTGGYGYT

J: TRBJ1-1
V: TRBV29-1
CDR3: SVIGRTNTEAF

J: TRBJ2-3
V: TRBV5-6
CDR3: ASSPTGGTDTQY

J: TRBJ1-4
V: TRBV25-1
CDR3: ASSETGYRAATNEKLF

J: TRBJ1-5
V: TRBV27
CDR3: ASSLEAGYQPQH

J: TRBJ1-4
V: TRBV5-1
CDR3: ASTASSTNEKLF

J: TRBJ2-7
V: TRBV18
CDR3: ASSPGEGVYEQY

J: TRBJ2-2
V: TRBV28
CDR3: ASRRTGGTGELF

J: TRBJ2-7
V: TRBV6-5
CDR3: ASPYGGHEQY

J: TRBJ2-5
V: TRBV7-3
CDR3: ASSLSGQGGTQTQY

J: TRBJ1-4
V: TRBV6-5
CDR3: ASSYDHGEKLF

J: TRBJ1-1
V: TRBV29-1
CDR3: SVDPGSNTEAF

J: TRBJ2-7
V: TRBV7-3
CDR3: ASSPGGAGEYEQY

J: TRBJ2-1
V: TRBV5-1
CDR3: ASSWGSAGRNEQF

J: TRBJ2-1
V: TRBV11-1
CDR3: ASSRRLTANEQF

J: TRBJ2-6
V: TRBV27
CDR3: ASRGTLGSGANVLT

J: TRBJ2-7
V: TRBV5-6
CDR3: ASSSFALSSYEQY

J: TRBJ2-7
V: TRBV19
CDR3: ASSIDAGYEQY

J: TRBJ2-3
V: TRBV19
CDR3: ASSIYQSTDTQY

J: TRBJ2-4
V: TRBV15
CDR3: ATSSPTDRGRNIQY